This TCR beta chain was found in a study of CD8 T cells in Susac syndrome. Worth noting for this clonotype: What it binds is not known.

Random hexamers were used to reverse transcribe 0.5 to 1 ug of RNA. TCRdb fed the immunoSEQ multiplex PCR reads into MiXCR, producing one record per CDR3 protein. The data hold around 130,000 distinct CDR3 sequences, with about 93% observed a single time. Findings of the study overall: The study conceded that relatively few individuals underwent its TCR sequencing and HLA analysis.

Per the germline V gene, CDR1 is MNHEY and CDR2 is SVGAGI. Germline trimming cut 4 bases from V and 4 bases from J; bases unmatched to any gene: 3. CDR3 length: 14 residues. The authors sequenced TCR beta from blood CD8+ and CD4+ T cells. Age- and sex-matched healthy donors served as the control group. The TEMRA cells underwent FACS enrichment, while the CD8+ and CD4+ T cells underwent negative isolation. Sequencing was done on a sample of CD4+ T cells from PBMCs. V and J are TRBV6-5 and TRBJ2-2; 7 nucleotides align to TRBD1. The source of this sequence is a human donor in good health. CDR3 sequence reads: CASSLDRVTGELFF. The DNA for the CDR3 is TGTGCCAGCAGTTTAGACAGGGTCACCGGGGAGCTGTTTTTT.